A single sample is the source of the 26 T cell receptor beta chains below, sequenced in a study of spatial heterogeneity in lung cancer (dated by TCRdb to the late 2010s). The library was generated by 5' RACE. The instrument was a NextSeq 500. TCRdb reanalyzed the raw reads on its own, using fastp at Q25 for trimming and MiXCR for clone calling, and kept in-frame beta chains. A single entry per CDR3 protein holds the most common genes and DNA from its merged rows. This sample gives 30,000 to 40,000 distinct CDR3 sequences in total; less than 5.5% of them show up just once. Together, the top ten hold roughly 25% of the sample. According to the study, the label for this sample's time point signals: sample taken at primary tumor resection. Whole RNA extracted from tumor and nontumor lung tissue, or from cryopreserved PBMC samples, was used for TCR sequencing without cell sorting. This specimen consisted of PBMCs, obtained at surgery. These receptor sequences come from a female donor with early-stage non-small cell lung cancer.

The rearrangement joins TRBV12-3 or TRBV12-4 to TRBJ1-4, with D perhaps matching TRBD1 (6 bases). The CDR3 extends over 16 amino acids. The V gene lost 3 bases and the J gene lost 5 bases, with 16 bases spanning the gap. The CDR3 loop is CASSFQVGTPNEKLFF. CDR3 coding DNA: TGTGCCAGCAGTTTTCAGGTCGGGACACCCAATGAAAAACTGTTTTTT.

This clonotype was detected ten times or more. V is TRBV10-3 and J is TRBJ1-2; 11 bases line up with TRBD1. J gave up 8 bases and V 9 bases, and 8 bases lay outside the gene matches. The CDR3 spans 13 residues. The germline CDR1 and CDR2 sequences are ENHRY and SYGVKD. In DNA, the CDR3 is TGTGCCATTGCCAAGGACAGGGGGCTCGGCTACACCTTC. Translation gives CAIAKDRGLGYTF.

This clonotype turned up a few times. This chain links TRBV7-9 with TRBJ1-1; D gene uncertain. Germline loops: CDR1 SEHNR, CDR2 FQNEAQ (reference sequence). V was shortened by 5 bases and J by 6 bases, with 10 bases between the two germline ends. The CDR3 runs to 12 residues. CDR3 sequence (DNA): TGTGCCAGCAGCCCCACAGACCCTGAAGCTTTCTTT. It yields the protein CASSPTDPEAFF.

At least ten counts were recorded for this clonotype. CDR3 bases: TGCAGTGCTGGCGGGACTAGCGGGGGGGCAAATACGCAGTATTTT. Encoded protein: CSAGGTSGGANTQYF. This sequence joins TRBV20-1 and TRBJ2-3; 16 nucleotides agree with TRBD2. V shed 5 bases and J 7 bases; nucleotides not matched to a gene: 6. The CDR3 is 15 amino acids. CDR1 and CDR2 from the germline V gene are DFQATT and SNEGSKA (reference sequence).

This clonotype showed up many times. The gene calls are TRBV28 and TRBJ1-6, with D possibly TRBD1 on 6 matching bases. CDR1 is MDHEN and CDR2 is SYDVKM in the germline V gene. Deletions cut 2 bases from V and 6 bases from J, with 17 bases between. The CDR3 has 17 amino acids. CDR3 bases: TGTGCCAGCAGTTTACCCACAGGGTTTTGGCGTAATTCACCCCTCCACTTT. This encodes CASSLPTGFWRNSPLHF.

In this sample, this clonotype turned up many times. The rearrangement links TRBV9 to TRBJ2-6, with D perhaps matching TRBD1 or TRBD2 (6 bases each). CDR3 length: 17 amino acids. V was cut by 1 base and J by 1 base, with 12 bases left in between. Looked up from germline, CDR1 is SGDLS and CDR2 is YYNGEE. In nucleotides, the CDR3 is TGTGCCAGCAGCGTAAGGGGGGTTAAGTCTGGGGCCAACGTCCTGACTTTC. Its translation: CASSVRGVKSGANVLTF.

This clonotype turned up a few times. The CDR3 sequence is CSASIEGGRGELFF. The CDR3 DNA follows: TGCAGTGCTAGTATTGAAGGGGGAAGGGGGGAGCTGTTTTTT. V gene TRBV20-1 combines with J gene TRBJ2-2; D is possibly TRBD1 (6 bases). The germline V gene encodes CDR1 DFQATT and CDR2 SNEGSKA (reference sequence). V was cut by 3 bases and J by 8 bases, with 16 bases left in between. This CDR3 has 14 amino acids.

This clonotype has ten or more counts. The chain couples TRBV6-6 to TRBJ2-3; 10 positions match TRBD2. Germline V gene sequence: CDR1 MNHNY, CDR2 SVGAGI (reference sequence). J gave up 1 base and V 4 bases, and 5 bases lay outside the gene matches. The CDR3 spans 16 residues. The DNA of the CDR3 is TGTGCCAGCAGTTCTAAGCGGGGGGGCCGCACAGATACGCAGTATTTT. Amino acids: CASSSKRGGRTDTQYF.

The chain carries TRBV18 and TRBJ2-3, with D uncertain. Germline V CDR1 and CDR2: KGHSH, LQKENI. The CDR3 covers 13 residues. Trimming removed 6 bases from V and 10 bases from J, with 17 bases in between. The CDR3 DNA is TGTGCCAGCTCTAAAGACGACATTTCGGCGCAGTATTTT. Protein sequence: CASSKDDISAQYF.

This clonotype was observed many times. This sequence joins TRBV6-1 and TRBJ1-1; 7 positions agree with TRBD1. Per germline, CDR1 MNHNS and CDR2 SASEGT. The CDR3 covers 15 residues. V shed 5 bases, J shed 0 bases, and the junction held 6 bases outside the gene matches. CDR3 nucleotides: TGTGCCAGCAGTCCACGGGACAGAATGAACACTGAAGCTTTCTTT. It codes for CASSPRDRMNTEAFF.

This clonotype was recorded at least ten times. The V and J genes are TRBV12-3 or TRBV12-4 and TRBJ1-4, with no clear D. There are 15 residues in the CDR3. With 5 bases removed from V and 0 bases from J, the gap between germline ends came to 10 bases. CDR3 region: CASSGWLATNEKLFF. In DNA, the CDR3 is TGTGCCAGCAGTGGGTGGTTGGCAACTAATGAAAAACTGTTTTTT.

The sample holds a few counts of this clonotype. The chain uses TRBV11-3 and TRBJ2-1; the D gene is possibly TRBD2 (6 bases). The CDR3 is made up of 16 amino acids. Germline V gene data show CDR1 as SGHNT and CDR2 as YENEEA. Trimming cost V 1 base and J 3 bases, with 13 bases left between them. The chain's CDR3 is CASSLAGSRGYNEQFF. The CDR3 DNA follows: TGTGCCAGCAGCTTAGCGGGGTCGCGGGGCTACAATGAGCAGTTCTTC.

This clonotype was counted at least ten times. The rearrangement uses TRBV6-5 and TRBJ2-3; 7 nucleotides agree with TRBD1. Trimming took 8 bases from V and 10 from J; bases not matched to a gene: 12. The CDR3 consists of 13 residues. In germline, CDR1 is MNHEY, CDR2 SVGAGI. The CDR3 nucleotides read TGTGCCAGCGAAACCCTTATTGGGACAGCGCAGTATTTT. Protein sequence: CASETLIGTAQYF.

This clonotype turned up a few times. This chain joins TRBV5-6 and TRBJ2-3, with 13 bases fitting TRBD2. Germline V gene sequence: CDR1 SGHDT, CDR2 YYEEEE. V lost 4 bases and J lost 4; bases outside the gene matches: 6. The CDR3 is 16 amino acids. CDR3 nucleotide sequence: TGTGCCAGCAGCGGGGGGACTAGCGGGGCGGCAGATACGCAGTATTTT. Translation: CASSGGTSGAADTQYF. Supplemented by reference TRBV5-6 and TRBJ2-3, the full variable domain reads DAGVTQSPTHLIKTRGQQVTLRCSPKSGHDTVSWYQQALGQGPQFIFQYYEEEERQRGNFPDRFSGHQFPNYSSELNVNALLLGDSALYLCASSGGTSGAADTQYFGPGTRLTVL.

This clonotype was seen at least ten times. This chain links TRBV27 with TRBJ2-7; D possibly matches TRBD1 or TRBD2 (7 bases each). Trimming cost V 8 bases and J 2 bases, with 16 bases left between them. Per germline, CDR1 MNHEY and CDR2 SMNVEV (reference sequence). The CDR3 totals 14 residues. The CDR3 region is CASSQGGAAYEQYF. The CDR3 nucleotides read TGTGCCAGCTCCCAGGGGGGGGCGGCCTACGAGCAGTACTTC.

The V call is TRBV12-3 or TRBV12-4, the J call TRBJ2-3; the match to TRBD2 covers 8 bases. The CDR3 loop spans 15 amino acids. J gave up 8 bases and V 1 base, and 8 bases lay outside the gene matches. The CDR3 DNA reads as TGTGCCAGCAGTTTAGTTCCGGGGGGGCCGGGTACGCAGTATTTT. Its translation is CASSLVPGGPGTQYF.

The V and J genes are TRBV18 and TRBJ2-6, with D unresolved. Trimming cost V 3 bases and J 3 bases, with 18 bases left between them. The CDR3 runs 18 residues. Germline CDR1 reads KGHSH; CDR2 reads LQKENI. CDR3 DNA: TGTGCCAGCTCACCGATTGTTATAGCCATGGGTGGGGCCAACGTCCTGACTTTC. Amino acids: CASSPIVIAMGGANVLTF.

At least ten counts were recorded for this clonotype. The chain carries TRBV13 and TRBJ2-7; no definite D call. The germline gives CDR1 PRHDT, CDR2 FYEKMQ (reference sequence). This CDR3 is built from 14 residues. Between the trimmed V and J ends, which lost 2 bases and 4 bases, there was a span of 12 bases. The CDR3, as DNA: TGTGCCAGCAGCTTAAGGAGCCGAGAGTACGAGCAGTACTTC. It translates to CASSLRSREYEQYF.

This clonotype was counted at least ten times. The chain uses TRBV18 and TRBJ2-7, with a tentative D call TRBD1 (6 bases). CDR3 length equals 14 residues. Germline V gives CDR1 KGHSH, CDR2 LQKENI. V was trimmed by 2 bases and J by 2 bases, leaving 10 bases between them. The CDR3 DNA is TGTGCCAGCTCACCAACGACAGGAGCCTACGAGCAGTACTTC. Protein product: CASSPTTGAYEQYF.

The table lists this clonotype with many counts. The genes are TRBV12-3 or TRBV12-4 and TRBJ2-7; TRBD1 agrees at 10 bases. This CDR3 comprises 17 residues. The V gene end was trimmed by 4 bases and the J gene end by 2 bases; junction bases not matched to a gene: 11. In nucleotides, the CDR3 is TGTGCCAGCAGTTCGACCATACGGGACAGGGGCCCCTACGAGCAGTACTTC. Translated: CASSSTIRDRGPYEQYF.

This clonotype has only a few counts. This chain joins TRBV7-3 and TRBJ1-6; no clear D. With 1 base removed from V and 5 bases from J, the gap between germline ends came to 6 bases. This CDR3 is 14 amino acids long. In germline, CDR1 is SGHTA, CDR2 FQGTGA. As DNA, the CDR3 is TGTGCCAGCAGCTTAAGAAAGAATAATTCACCCCTCCACTTT. It is translated as CASSLRKNNSPLHF.

The chain has TRBV4-3 and TRBJ2-7; D might be TRBD2 (6 bases). This CDR3 is 15 amino acids long. Trimming took 0 bases from V and 2 from J, leaving 11 bases between them. CDR1 is LGHNA and CDR2 is YSLEER in the germline V gene. This chain's CDR3 is CASSQDLAGTYEQYF. DNA of the CDR3: TGCGCCAGCAGCCAAGATTTGGCGGGGACCTACGAGCAGTACTTC.

This clonotype showed up just a few times. The gene calls are TRBV5-1 and TRBJ1-6; TRBD1 might be the D (5 bases). Germline lookup yields CDR1 SGHRS and CDR2 YFSETQ. This CDR3 spans 16 amino acids. Trimming took off 0 bases at V and 7 bases at J, with 14 bases between the two ends. Written as DNA, the CDR3 is TGCGCCAGCAGCTTGGATGAATCAGGGTACAATTCACCCCTCCACTTT. Translation gives CASSLDESGYNSPLHF.

This clonotype showed up many times. This sequence joins TRBV29-1 and TRBJ2-2; no reliable D call. The CDR3 has 14 residues. CDR1 is SQVTM and CDR2 is ANQGSEA in the germline V gene. Trimming shortened V by 3 bases and J by 1 base, and 9 bases separated the two germline ends. For the CDR3, the DNA is TGCAGCGTTGAGTATGGAGTGAACACCGGGGAGCTGTTTTTT. Its protein product is CSVEYGVNTGELFF.

This clonotype has only a few counts. This chain links TRBV5-1 with TRBJ2-5, with TRBD2 identical over 8 bases. Trimming cost V 4 bases and J 5 bases; bases outside gene matches: 10. CDR3 length equals 15 residues. The germline CDR1 and CDR2 sequences are SGHRS and YFSETQ. The CDR3 nucleotides are TGCGCCAGCAGCCTATCCATTAGCGGGGCGGAGACCCAGTACTTC. Its protein product is CASSLSISGAETQYF. The full variable domain, completed using reference TRBV5-1 and TRBJ2-5, is KAGVTQTPRYLIKTRGQQVTLSCSPISGHRSVSWYQQTPGQGLQFLFEYFSETQRNKGNFPGRFSGRQFSNSRSEMNVSTLELGDSALYLCASSLSISGAETQYFGPGTRLLVL.

In its sample, this clonotype was seen many times. The chain carries TRBV11-3 and TRBJ2-1; the match to TRBD2 covers 11 bases. The J segment lost 5 bases and the V segment lost 8 bases, leaving 2 bases of the junction unmatched. The germline V gene has CDR1 SGHNT and CDR2 YENEEA. The CDR3 has 13 amino acids. In DNA form, the CDR3 reads TGTGCCAGCCGTAGCGGGGGGGACAATGAGCAGTTCTTC. Residues: CASRSGGDNEQFF.